Following are 3 T cell receptor beta chains from one sample sequenced in a study of tumor-infiltrating lymphocytes in primary liver carcinoma. Synthesis of TCR beta cDNA was carried out from 450 to 650 ng total RNA with a constant-region primer. Libraries covering TCR beta were generated through three nested multiplex PCR rounds (using a slightly modified ARM-PCR). With TRBV1-TRBV30 forward primers and a C-beta reverse primer, the first two PCR rounds were run for approximately 10 cycles each. In TCRdb, the multiplex PCR reads were re-called with MiXCR into one record per CDR3 protein. The repertoire consists of about 300,000 distinct CDR3 sequences, with 50% to 70% occurring once and the leading ten covering 9% to 10%. Germline DNA was also extracted, and blood RNA was taken from unsorted whole blood. The sample consisted of peripheral blood. These receptors came from a middle-aged man with primary liver carcinoma and hepatitis B virus infection.

A word on this clonotype: Relative to the germline gene, one junction end is altered; a read error may explain this. J is TRBJ1-1 and V is TRBV30, with D unclear. In germline, CDR1 is GTSNPN, CDR2 SVGIG (reference sequence). There are 11 residues in the CDR3. CDR3 protein: CAWSLDTEAYF. DNA of the CDR3: TGTGCCTGGAGCCTCGACACTGAAGCTTACTTT.

The V call is TRBV25-1, the J call TRBJ1-1; 9 nucleotides match TRBD1. Trimming removed 3 bases from V and 4 bases from J; junction bases left unmatched: 3. This CDR3 region has 14 residues. Germline V gene data show CDR1 as MGHDK and CDR2 as SYGVNS. CDR3: CASSDHRGLTEAFF. CDR3 bases: TGTGCCAGCAGTGACCACAGGGGGCTCACTGAAGCTTTCTTT. The variable domain in full, with the rest retrieved from reference TRBV25-1 and TRBJ1-1, is EADIYQTPRYLVIGTGKKITLECSQTMGHDKMYWYQQDPGMELHLIHYSYGVNSTEKGDLSSESTVSRIRTEHFPLTLESARPSHTSQYLCASSDHRGLTEAFFGQGTRLTVV.

In regard to this clonotype: This may stem from a read error, because a much larger clone lies one nucleotide away. Because the CDR3 is missing its conserved closing phenylalanine or tryptophan, this is likely a read error. The chain joins TRBV6-1 to TRBJ2-5; TRBD2 might be the D (5 bases). This CDR3 contains 14 residues. In germline, CDR1 is MNHNS, CDR2 SASEGT. V was cut by 4 bases and J by 5 bases, with 14 bases left in between. CDR3 amino acids: CASSGGGGGETQYL. CDR3 bases: TGTGCCAGCAGTGGTGGAGGCGGTGGGGAGACCCAGTACCTC.